This T cell receptor (beta chain) emerged from a study of T cells in narcolepsy. Study-wide results and caveats: In some patient and control memory CD4+ samples, autoreactive clones were absent.

Notes on this clone: The antigen is undetermined.

TCRdb's copy holds only in-frame clones and misses some; the assay was immunoSEQ multiplex PCR. The sample contains over 30,000 clones, approximately 84% of which appear only once. This CDR3 spans 20 amino acids. The source material was CD45RA- memory CD4+ T cells from PBMCs. The TCR comes from a human donor with narcolepsy. J is TRBJ2-3 and V is TRBV21-1; TRBD2 is taken as the D call from the table, unchecked against the DNA. TRBV21-1 counts as a pseudogene. In DNA form, the CDR3 reads TGTGCCAGCAGCAAATCGCCAGGACTAGCGGGGGGGCCGGGCTCAGATACGCAGTATTTT. Translated, it gives CASSKSPGLAGGPGSDTQYF.